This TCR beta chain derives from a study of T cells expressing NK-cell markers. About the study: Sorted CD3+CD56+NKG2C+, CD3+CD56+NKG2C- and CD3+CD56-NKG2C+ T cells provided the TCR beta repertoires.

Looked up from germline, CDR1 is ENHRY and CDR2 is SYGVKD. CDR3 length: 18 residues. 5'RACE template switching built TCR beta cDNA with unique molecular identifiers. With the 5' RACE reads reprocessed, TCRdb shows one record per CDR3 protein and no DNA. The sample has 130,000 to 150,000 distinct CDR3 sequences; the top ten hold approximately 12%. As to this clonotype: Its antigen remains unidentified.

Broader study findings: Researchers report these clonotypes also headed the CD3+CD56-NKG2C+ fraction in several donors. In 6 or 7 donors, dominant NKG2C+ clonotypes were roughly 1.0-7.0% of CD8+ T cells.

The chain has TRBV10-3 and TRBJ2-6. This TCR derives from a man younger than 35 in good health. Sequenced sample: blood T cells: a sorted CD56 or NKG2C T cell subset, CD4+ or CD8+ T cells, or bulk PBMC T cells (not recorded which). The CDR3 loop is CAISDPTSRNPGANVLTF.